These 14 T cell receptor beta chains were all obtained from the same sample, sequenced in a study of OX40 agonist ivuxolimab in advanced cancers. Library preparation employed the immunoSEQ multiplex PCR assay. Imported from immuneACCESS, the table was reduced by TCRdb to in-frame sequences with V and J called. These copies leave out some clones; in studies compared against another copy, an unresolved V gene accounts for under half, and the cause of the remainder is not known. This sample lists under 75,000 clones; 87% were detected once. The top ten hold 0.55% to 0.65% of the sample. Sample: CD4+ or CD8+ T cells sorted from blood, taken in a trial of the OX40 agonist ivuxolimab. The receptors were gathered from an adult with an advanced solid tumor such as melanoma, head and neck, liver or kidney cancer.

V and J are TRBV7-3 and TRBJ2-5; D is possibly TRBD2 (6 bases). The CDR3 is 15 residues long. Germline assignment: CDR1 SGHTA and CDR2 FQGTGA. Trimming cost V 6 bases and J 4 bases, with 18 bases left between them. The CDR3 spells CASSVSASVGETQYF. The CDR3 region has the DNA TGTGCCAGCAGTGTTTCCGCTAGCGTGGGAGAGACCCAGTACTTC.

The rearrangement uses TRBV15 and TRBJ1-2, with 8 bases lining up with TRBD1. In germline, CDR1 is LNHNV, CDR2 YYDKDF (reference sequence). The ends lost 3 bases at V and 5 bases at J; junction bases unmatched: 5. This CDR3 region has 14 residues. CDR3 region: CATSRGDRGYGYTF. The CDR3 DNA sequence: TGTGCCACCAGCAGGGGTGACAGGGGTTATGGCTACACCTTC.

The chain carries TRBV5-1 and TRBJ2-5; 10 bases fit TRBD1. Losses at the gene ends were 4 bases for V and 5 bases for J; bases not matched to a gene: 8. This CDR3 is built from 15 residues. Germline V gene lookup returns CDR1 SGHRS and CDR2 YFSETQ. CDR3: CASSASTGGDETQYF. The DNA of the CDR3 is TGCGCCAGCAGCGCCTCGACAGGGGGCGACGAGACCCAGTACTTC.

Worth noting for this clone: The same CDR3 arises from other DNA sequences in this sample as well. V usage is TRBV25-1 and J usage is TRBJ2-3, with 8 nucleotides matching TRBD2. CDR3 length: 14 amino acids. V trimming: 7 bases; J trimming: 0 bases; junction bases outside the gene matches: 3. Germline lookup yields CDR1 MGHDK and CDR2 SYGVNS. DNA of the CDR3: TGTGCCAGCATGGCGGGAGGAAGCACAGATACGCAGTATTTT. Protein: CASMAGGSTDTQYF.

The V and J genes are TRBV10-3 and TRBJ1-2, with 9 bases lining up with TRBD1. Losses at the gene ends were 6 bases for V and 6 bases for J; bases not matched to a gene: 5. Germline assignment: CDR1 ENHRY and CDR2 SYGVKD. The CDR3 loop spans 13 amino acids. The CDR3 DNA reads as TGTGCCATCAGCCAACAGGGGGCGAATGGCTACACCTTC. It translates to CAISQQGANGYTF.

On this clone: The same CDR3 arises from other DNA sequences in this sample as well. V is TRBV7-9 and J is TRBJ2-6; D is undetermined. The germline V gene has CDR1 SEHNR and CDR2 FQNEAQ (reference sequence). The germline V and J ends were trimmed by 5 bases and 1 base, with 9 bases remaining between them. The length of the CDR3 is 15 residues. In nucleotides, the CDR3 is TGTGCCAGCAGCCTCGCAGGATCTGGGGCCAACGTCCTGACTTTC. Translated, it gives CASSLAGSGANVLTF.

The rearrangement links TRBV7-9 to TRBJ2-1; a possible D gene is TRBD1 (8 bases). CDR3 length: 15 amino acids. The germline V gene has CDR1 SEHNR and CDR2 FQNEAQ (reference sequence). The V gene lost 6 bases and the J gene lost 5 bases, with 17 bases spanning the gap. The CDR3 coding sequence is TGTGCCAGCAGTTACAGGGGGGGATCGGACAATGAGCAGTTCTTC. It specifies CASSYRGGSDNEQFF.

The rearrangement links TRBV19 to TRBJ2-2; D may correspond to TRBD1 or TRBD2 (5 bases each). V was cut by 5 bases and J by 1 base, with 8 bases left in between. The germline gives CDR1 LNHDA, CDR2 SQIVND (reference sequence). This CDR3 is built from 14 residues. The CDR3 DNA reads TGTGCCAGTAGTCGGGACCTGAACACCGGGGAGCTGTTTTTT. This codes for CASSRDLNTGELFF.

This clone has a handful of counts. The genes are TRBV27 and TRBJ1-3, with D hard to call. The germline CDR1 and CDR2 sequences are MNHEY and SMNVEV (reference sequence). Trimming took 6 bases from V and 2 from J, leaving 14 bases between them. The CDR3 is made up of 15 amino acids. CDR3 amino acids: CASSQSGITGNTIYF. The CDR3 nucleotides are TGTGCCAGCAGCCAAAGCGGGATAACTGGAAACACCATATATTTT.

The chain couples TRBV25-1 to TRBJ2-3, with D unclear. Germline V CDR1 and CDR2: MGHDK, SYGVNS. Trimming took off 4 bases at V and 2 bases at J, with 13 bases between the two ends. This CDR3 has 15 amino acids. CDR3 residues: CASSALTAITDTQYF. In nucleotides, the CDR3 is TGTGCCAGCAGTGCCCTCACGGCGATCACAGATACGCAGTATTTT.

V is TRBV10-2 and J is TRBJ1-3; TRBD1 aligns across 7 bases. Unmatched junction bases numbered 6, after V lost 10 bases and J lost 6 bases. The CDR3 extends over 12 amino acids. The germline gives CDR1 WSHSY, CDR2 SAAADI. CDR3: CATQGVENTIYF. As DNA, the CDR3 is TGCGCCACCCAGGGGGTGGAAAACACCATATATTTT.

This clone has only one observation. V and J are TRBV6-6 and TRBJ1-5; a possible D gene is TRBD1 (6 bases). The CDR3 is 15 amino acids. Germline loops: CDR1 MNHNY, CDR2 SVGAGI (reference sequence). Trimming stripped 6 bases from V and 0 bases from J, with 12 bases between. The DNA of the CDR3 is TGTGCCAGCAGCCTAGGACAGTCTAGCAATCAGCCCCAGCATTTT. As protein: CASSLGQSSNQPQHF.

This rearrangement joins TRBV4-2 to TRBJ2-7; D remains unclear. V shed 5 bases and J shed 0 bases, with 8 bases lying between them. The CDR3 runs 13 residues. Germline-derived CDR1 and CDR2 are LGHNA and YNFKEQ. In nucleotides, the CDR3 is TGTGCCAGCAGCTGGTACGACTCCTACGAGCAGTACTTC. Its translation: CASSWYDSYEQYF.

The chain links TRBV19 to TRBJ1-2; 9 positions match TRBD1. Losses at the gene ends were 5 bases for V and 7 bases for J; bases not matched to a gene: 5. The CDR3 has 13 amino acids. CDR1 is LNHDA and CDR2 is SQIVND in the germline V gene (reference sequence). CDR3 sequence: CASSQQGAGGYTF. The CDR3 DNA is TGTGCCAGTAGTCAACAGGGGGCTGGTGGCTACACCTTC. The full variable domain, its missing parts supplied by reference TRBV19 and TRBJ1-2, is DGGITQSPKYLFRKEGQNVTLSCEQNLNHDAMYWYRQDPGQGLRLIYYSQIVNDFQKGDIAEGYSVSREKKESFPLTVTSAQKNPTAFYLCASSQQGAGGYTFGSGTRLTVV.